Sequencing of this TCR beta chain was carried out in a study of T cell responses to AZD1222 COVID-19 vaccine. The study's findings and limits: There were vaccine-associated CD4 TCRs across spike, dominant at 160-218 and 743-854. Variant regions that are unmutated are reportedly the target of nearly half of spike-specific TCRs. Elevations in Spike-specific TCR breadth and depth followed administration of two AZD1222 doses. Among those given AZD1222, only 5 to 7 were seropositive at baseline.

The CDR3 spans 15 residues. With V trimmed by 4 bases and J by 6 bases, 4 bases remained unmatched. The germline CDR1 and CDR2 sequences are SGHVS and FNYEAQ. A remark on this clone: Its cognate antigen is unknown.

Clones were read by immunoSEQ multiplex PCR, and TCRdb kept only the in-frame ones, dropping some. The repertoire holds more than 140,000 clones, with 70% to 90% as singletons. This TCR came from an adult in good health. The source material was peripheral blood, sampled on day 0 of MenACWY control vaccination. This sequence joins TRBV7-6 and TRBJ2-2; 11 nucleotides match TRBD2. As DNA, the CDR3 is TGTGCCAGCAGCTCTACTAGCGGGGGAGCCGGGGAGCTGTTTTTT. It translates to CASSSTSGGAGELFF.